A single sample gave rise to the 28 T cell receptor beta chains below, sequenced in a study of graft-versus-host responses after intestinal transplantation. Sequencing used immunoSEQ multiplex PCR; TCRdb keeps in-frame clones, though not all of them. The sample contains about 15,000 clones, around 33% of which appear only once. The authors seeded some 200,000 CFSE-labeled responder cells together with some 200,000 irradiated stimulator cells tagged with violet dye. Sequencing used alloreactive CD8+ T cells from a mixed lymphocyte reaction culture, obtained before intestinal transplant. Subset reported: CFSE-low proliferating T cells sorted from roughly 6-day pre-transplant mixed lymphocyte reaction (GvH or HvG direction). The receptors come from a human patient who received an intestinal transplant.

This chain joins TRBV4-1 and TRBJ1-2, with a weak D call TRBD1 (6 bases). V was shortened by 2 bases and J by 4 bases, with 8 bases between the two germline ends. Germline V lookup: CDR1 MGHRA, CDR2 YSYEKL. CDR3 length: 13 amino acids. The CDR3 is CASSQLRGYGYTF. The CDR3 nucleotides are TGCGCCAGCAGCCAACTCAGGGGCTATGGCTACACCTTC.

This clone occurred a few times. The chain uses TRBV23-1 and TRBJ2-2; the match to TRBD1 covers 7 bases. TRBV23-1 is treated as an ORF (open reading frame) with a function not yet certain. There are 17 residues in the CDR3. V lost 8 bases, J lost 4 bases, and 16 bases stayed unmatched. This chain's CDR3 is CASGPSLYRGCTGELFF. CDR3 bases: TGCGCCAGCGGACCTAGTCTATACAGGGGATGCACCGGGGAGCTGTTTTTT.

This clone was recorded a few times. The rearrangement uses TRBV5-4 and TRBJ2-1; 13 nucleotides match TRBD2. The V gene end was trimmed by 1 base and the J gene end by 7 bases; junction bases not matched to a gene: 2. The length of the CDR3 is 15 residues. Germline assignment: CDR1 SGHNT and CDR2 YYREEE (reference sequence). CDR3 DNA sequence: TGTGCCAGCAGCTTGACTAGCGGGGGGGCTAATGAGCAGTTCTTC. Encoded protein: CASSLTSGGANEQFF.

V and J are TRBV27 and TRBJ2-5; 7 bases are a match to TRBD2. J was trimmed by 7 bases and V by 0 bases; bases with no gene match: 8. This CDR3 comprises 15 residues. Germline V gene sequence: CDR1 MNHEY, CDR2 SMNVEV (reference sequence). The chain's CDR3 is CASSLSGGGLGTQYF. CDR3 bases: TGTGCCAGCAGTTTATCTGGCGGGGGATTAGGGACCCAGTACTTC.

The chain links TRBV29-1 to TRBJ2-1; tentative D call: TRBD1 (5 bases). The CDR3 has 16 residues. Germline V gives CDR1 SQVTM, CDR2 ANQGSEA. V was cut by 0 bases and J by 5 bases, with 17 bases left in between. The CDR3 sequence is CSVEDLGVVGNNEQFF. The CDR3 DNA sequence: TGCAGCGTTGAAGATTTAGGGGTTGTGGGGAACAATGAGCAGTTCTTC.

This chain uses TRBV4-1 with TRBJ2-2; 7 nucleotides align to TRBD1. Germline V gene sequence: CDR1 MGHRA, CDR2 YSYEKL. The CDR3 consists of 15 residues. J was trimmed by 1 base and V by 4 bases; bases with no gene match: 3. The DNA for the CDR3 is TGCGCCAGCAGCCCGGACAGGCAGAACACCGGGGAGCTGTTTTTT. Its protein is CASSPDRQNTGELFF.

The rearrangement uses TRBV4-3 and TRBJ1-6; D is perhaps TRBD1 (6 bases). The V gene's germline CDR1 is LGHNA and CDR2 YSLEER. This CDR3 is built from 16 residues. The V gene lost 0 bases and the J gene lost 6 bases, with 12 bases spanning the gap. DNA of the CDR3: TGCGCCAGCAGCCAAGATCGGGGGGCGGCTAATTCACCCCTCCACTTT. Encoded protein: CASSQDRGAANSPLHF.

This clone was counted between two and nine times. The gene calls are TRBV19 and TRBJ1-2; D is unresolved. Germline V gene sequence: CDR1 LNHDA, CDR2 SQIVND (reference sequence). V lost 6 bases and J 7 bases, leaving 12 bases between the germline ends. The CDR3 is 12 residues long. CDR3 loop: CASSPGFGGYTF. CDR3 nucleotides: TGTGCCAGTAGCCCGGGTTTCGGTGGCTACACCTTC.

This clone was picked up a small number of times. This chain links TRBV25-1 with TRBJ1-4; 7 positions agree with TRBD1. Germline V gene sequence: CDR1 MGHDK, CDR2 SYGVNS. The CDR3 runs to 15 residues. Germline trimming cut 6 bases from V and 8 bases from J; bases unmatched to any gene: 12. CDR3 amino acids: CASRKSYRGIEKLFF. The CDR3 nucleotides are TGTGCCAGCAGGAAAAGCTACAGGGGTATCGAAAAACTGTTTTTT.

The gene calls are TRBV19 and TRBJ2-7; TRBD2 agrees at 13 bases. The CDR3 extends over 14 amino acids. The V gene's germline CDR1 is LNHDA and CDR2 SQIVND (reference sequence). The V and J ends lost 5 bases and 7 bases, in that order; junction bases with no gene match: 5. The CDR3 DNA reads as TGTGCCAGTAGTCCGGGACTAGCGGGGTTTGAGCAGTACTTC. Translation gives CASSPGLAGFEQYF.

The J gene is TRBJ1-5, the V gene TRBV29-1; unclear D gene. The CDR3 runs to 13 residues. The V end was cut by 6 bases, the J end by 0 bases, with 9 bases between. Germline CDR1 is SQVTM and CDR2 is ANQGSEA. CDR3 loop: CSVGGDSNQPQHF. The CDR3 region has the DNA TGCAGCGTAGGCGGGGATAGCAATCAGCCCCAGCATTTT.

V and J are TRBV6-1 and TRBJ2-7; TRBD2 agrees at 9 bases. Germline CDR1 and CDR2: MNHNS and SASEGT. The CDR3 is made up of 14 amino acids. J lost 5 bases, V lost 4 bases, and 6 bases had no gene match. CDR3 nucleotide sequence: TGTGCCAGCAGTGGTAGCGGGGGTGCCGACGAGCAGTACTTC. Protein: CASSGSGGADEQYF.

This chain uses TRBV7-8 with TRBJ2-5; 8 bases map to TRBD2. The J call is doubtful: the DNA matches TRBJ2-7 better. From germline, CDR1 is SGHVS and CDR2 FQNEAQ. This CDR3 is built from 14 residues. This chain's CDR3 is CASSLSAGGYEQYF. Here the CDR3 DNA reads TGTGCCAGCAGCCTCTCGGCGGGGGGCTACGAGCAGTACTTC.

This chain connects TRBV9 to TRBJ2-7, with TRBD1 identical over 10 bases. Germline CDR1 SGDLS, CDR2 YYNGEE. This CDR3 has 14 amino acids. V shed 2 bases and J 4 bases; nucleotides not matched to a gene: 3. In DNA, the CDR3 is TGTGCCAGCAGCGTTGGGACAGGGGATTACGAGCAGTACTTC. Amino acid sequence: CASSVGTGDYEQYF.

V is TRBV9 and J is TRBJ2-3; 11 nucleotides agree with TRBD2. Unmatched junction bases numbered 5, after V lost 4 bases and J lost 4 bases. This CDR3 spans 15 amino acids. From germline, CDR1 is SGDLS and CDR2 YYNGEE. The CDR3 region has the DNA TGTGCCAGCAGCCGTAGCGGGGGGGCCTCAGATACGCAGTATTTT. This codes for CASSRSGGASDTQYF. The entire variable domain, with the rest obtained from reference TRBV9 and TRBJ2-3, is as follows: DSGVTQTPKHLITATGQRVTLRCSPRSGDLSVYWYQQSLDQGLQFLIQYYNGEERAKGNILERFSAQQFPDLHSELNLSSLELGDSALYFCASSRSGGASDTQYFGPGTRLTVL.

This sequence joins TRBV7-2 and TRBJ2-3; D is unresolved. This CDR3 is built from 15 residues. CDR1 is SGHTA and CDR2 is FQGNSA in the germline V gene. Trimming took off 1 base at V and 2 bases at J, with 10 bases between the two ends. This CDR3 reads CASSLVLSYTDTQYF. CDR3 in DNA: TGTGCCAGCAGCTTAGTCCTATCCTACACAGATACGCAGTATTTT. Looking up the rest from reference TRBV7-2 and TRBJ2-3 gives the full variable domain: GAGVSQSPSNKVTEKGKDVELRCDPISGHTALYWYRQSLGQGLEFLIYFQGNSAPDKSGLPSDRFSAERTGGSVSTLTIQRTQQEDSAVYLCASSLVLSYTDTQYFGPGTRLTVL.

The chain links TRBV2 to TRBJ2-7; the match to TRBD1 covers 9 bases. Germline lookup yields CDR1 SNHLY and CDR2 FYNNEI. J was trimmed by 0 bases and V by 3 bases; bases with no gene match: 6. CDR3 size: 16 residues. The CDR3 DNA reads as TGTGCCAGCAGTGATTCTACAGGGGGCCTCTCCTACGAGCAGTACTTC. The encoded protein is CASSDSTGGLSYEQYF.

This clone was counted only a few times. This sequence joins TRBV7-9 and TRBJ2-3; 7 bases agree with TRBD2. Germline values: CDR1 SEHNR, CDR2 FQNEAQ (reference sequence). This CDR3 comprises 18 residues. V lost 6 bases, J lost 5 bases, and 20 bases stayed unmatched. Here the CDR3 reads CASSPIPSVAGLGDTQYF. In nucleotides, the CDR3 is TGTGCCAGCAGTCCCATCCCGTCGGTAGCGGGCCTCGGAGATACGCAGTATTTT.

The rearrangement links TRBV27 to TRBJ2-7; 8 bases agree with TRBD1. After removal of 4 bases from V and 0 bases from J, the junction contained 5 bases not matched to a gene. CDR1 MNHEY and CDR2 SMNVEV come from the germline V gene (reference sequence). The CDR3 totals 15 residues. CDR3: CASSSGTGLSYEQYF. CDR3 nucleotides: TGTGCCAGCAGTTCCGGGACAGGACTCTCCTACGAGCAGTACTTC.

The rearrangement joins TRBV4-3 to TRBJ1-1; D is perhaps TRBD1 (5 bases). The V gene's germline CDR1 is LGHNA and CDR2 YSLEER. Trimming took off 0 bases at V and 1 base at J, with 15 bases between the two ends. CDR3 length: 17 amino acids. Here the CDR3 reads CASSQDGGGATNTEAFF. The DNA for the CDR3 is TGCGCCAGCAGCCAAGATGGGGGAGGGGCAACGAACACTGAAGCTTTCTTT.

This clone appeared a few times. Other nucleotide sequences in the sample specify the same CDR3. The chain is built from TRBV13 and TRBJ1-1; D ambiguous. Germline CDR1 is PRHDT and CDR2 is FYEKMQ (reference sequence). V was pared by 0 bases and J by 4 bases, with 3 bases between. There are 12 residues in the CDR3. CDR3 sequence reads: CASSLGSTEAFF. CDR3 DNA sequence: TGTGCCAGCAGCTTAGGCTCCACTGAAGCTTTCTTT.

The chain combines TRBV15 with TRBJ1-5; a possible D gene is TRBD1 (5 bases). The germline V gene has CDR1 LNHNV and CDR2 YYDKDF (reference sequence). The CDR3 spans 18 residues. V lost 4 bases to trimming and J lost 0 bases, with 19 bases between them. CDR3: CATSTDVRGRYSNQPQHF. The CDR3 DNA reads TGTGCCACCAGCACCGATGTTAGGGGAAGATATAGCAATCAGCCCCAGCATTTT.

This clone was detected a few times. The CDR3 sequence: CASSQAAGAYNEQFF. For the CDR3, the DNA is TGCGCCAGCAGCCAAGCGGCAGGGGCCTACAATGAGCAGTTCTTC. The V and J genes are TRBV4-1 and TRBJ2-1, with D maybe TRBD1 (6 bases). The V gene's germline CDR1 is MGHRA and CDR2 YSYEKL. The CDR3 is 15 amino acids. Trimming cost V 1 base and J 2 bases, with 9 bases left between them.

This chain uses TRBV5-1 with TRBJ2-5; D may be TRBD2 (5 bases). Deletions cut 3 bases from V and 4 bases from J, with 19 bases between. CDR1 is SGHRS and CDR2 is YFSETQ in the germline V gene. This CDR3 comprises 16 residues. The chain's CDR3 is CASSSPVSVRGETQYF. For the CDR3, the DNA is TGCGCCAGCAGCTCCCCGGTAAGCGTCCGGGGAGAGACCCAGTACTTC.

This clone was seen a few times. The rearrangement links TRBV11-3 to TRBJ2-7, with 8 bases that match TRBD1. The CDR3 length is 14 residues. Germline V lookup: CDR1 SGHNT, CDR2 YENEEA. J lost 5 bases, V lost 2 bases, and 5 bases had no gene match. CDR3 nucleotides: TGTGCCAGCAGCTTAAGGACAGGGATCCACGAGCAGTACTTC. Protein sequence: CASSLRTGIHEQYF.

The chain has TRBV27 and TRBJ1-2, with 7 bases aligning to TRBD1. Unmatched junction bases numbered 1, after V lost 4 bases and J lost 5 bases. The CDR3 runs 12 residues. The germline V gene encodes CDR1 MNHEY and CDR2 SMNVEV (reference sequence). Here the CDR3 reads CASSSGGYGYTF. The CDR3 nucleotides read TGTGCCAGCAGTTCAGGGGGTTATGGCTACACCTTC.

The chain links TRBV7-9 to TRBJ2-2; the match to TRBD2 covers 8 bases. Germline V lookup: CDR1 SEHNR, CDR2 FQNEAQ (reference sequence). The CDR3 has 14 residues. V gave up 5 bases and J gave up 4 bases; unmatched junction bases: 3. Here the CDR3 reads CASSLAGGTGELFF. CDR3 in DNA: TGTGCCAGCAGCCTCGCGGGGGGCACCGGGGAGCTGTTTTTT. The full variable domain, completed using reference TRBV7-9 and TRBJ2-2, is DTGVSQNPRHKITKRGQNVTFRCDPISEHNRLYWYRQTLGQGPEFLTYFQNEAQLEKSRLLSDRFSAERPKGSFSTLEIQRTEQGDSAMYLCASSLAGGTGELFFGEGSRLTVL.

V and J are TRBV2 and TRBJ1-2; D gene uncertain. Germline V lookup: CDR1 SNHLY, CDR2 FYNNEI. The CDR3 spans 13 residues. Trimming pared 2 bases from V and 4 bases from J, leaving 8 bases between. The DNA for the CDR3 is TGTGCCAGCAGTGAAAGTAGTGGCTATGGCTACACCTTC. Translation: CASSESSGYGYTF.